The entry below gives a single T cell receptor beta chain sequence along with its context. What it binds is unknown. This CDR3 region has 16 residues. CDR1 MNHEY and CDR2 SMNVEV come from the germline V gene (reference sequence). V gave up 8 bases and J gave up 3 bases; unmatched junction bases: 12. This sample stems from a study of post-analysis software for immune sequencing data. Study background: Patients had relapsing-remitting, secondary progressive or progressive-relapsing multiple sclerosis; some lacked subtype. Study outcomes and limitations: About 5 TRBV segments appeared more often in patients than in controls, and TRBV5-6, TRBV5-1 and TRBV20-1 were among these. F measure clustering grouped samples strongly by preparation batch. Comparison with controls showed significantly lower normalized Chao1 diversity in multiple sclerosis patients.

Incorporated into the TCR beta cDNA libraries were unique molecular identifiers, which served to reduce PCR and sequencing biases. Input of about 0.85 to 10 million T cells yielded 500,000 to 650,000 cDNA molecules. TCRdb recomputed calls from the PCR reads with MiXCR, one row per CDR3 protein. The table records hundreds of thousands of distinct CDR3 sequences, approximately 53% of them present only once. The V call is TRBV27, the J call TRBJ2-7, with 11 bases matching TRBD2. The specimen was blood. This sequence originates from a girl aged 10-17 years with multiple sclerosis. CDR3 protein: CASSFGHLAGGYEQYF. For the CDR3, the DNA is TGTGCCAGCTCTTTTGGCCACCTAGCGGGGGGCTACGAGCAGTACTTC.